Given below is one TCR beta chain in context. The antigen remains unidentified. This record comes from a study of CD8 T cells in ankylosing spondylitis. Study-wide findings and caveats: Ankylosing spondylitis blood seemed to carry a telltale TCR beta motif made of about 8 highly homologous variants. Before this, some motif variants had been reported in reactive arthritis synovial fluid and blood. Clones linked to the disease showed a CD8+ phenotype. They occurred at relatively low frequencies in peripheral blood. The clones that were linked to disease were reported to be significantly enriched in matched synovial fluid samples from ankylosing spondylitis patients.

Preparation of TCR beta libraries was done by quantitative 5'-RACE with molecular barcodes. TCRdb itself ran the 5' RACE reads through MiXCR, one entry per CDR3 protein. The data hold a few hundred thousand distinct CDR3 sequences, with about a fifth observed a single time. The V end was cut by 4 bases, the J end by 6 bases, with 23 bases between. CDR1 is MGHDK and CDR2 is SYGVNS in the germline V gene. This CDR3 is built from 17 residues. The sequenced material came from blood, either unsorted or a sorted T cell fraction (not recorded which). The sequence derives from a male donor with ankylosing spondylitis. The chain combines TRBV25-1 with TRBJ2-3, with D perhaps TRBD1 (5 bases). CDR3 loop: CASSVLKGMGRMDTQYF. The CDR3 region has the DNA TGTGCCAGCAGTGTTCTCAAGGGGATGGGGCGTATGGATACGCAGTATTTT.